These 2 T cell receptor beta chains were sequenced from one sample in a study of T cells in women clearing cervical HPV infection. Assay used: immunoSEQ multiplex PCR; TCRdb lists only in-frame clones, some missing. The listing contains roughly 48,000 clones. The sample consisted of blood buffy coat. These receptors were collected from a woman between 18 and 69 years old with a cervical HPV16 infection that either progressed to CIN3+ or cleared (not recorded which).

The CDR3 spells CASNRGDAYEQYF. CDR3 DNA, as far as it was read: TGTGCCAGCAACCGCGGAGATGCCTACGAG. The chain couples TRBV19 to TRBJ2-7; no reliable D call. The missing CDR3 end, 3 residues past where the read stops, is filled in from the germline J gene. The CDR3 has 13 amino acids. Germline V gives CDR1 LNHDA, CDR2 SQIVND (reference sequence). V lost 9 bases and J 2 bases, leaving 14 bases between the germline ends.

On this clone: Read coverage stops 3 residues before the CDR3 terminus; the germline J gene supplies the remainder. The gene calls are TRBV7-6 and TRBJ1-2, with TRBD1 matching 9 bases. The V gene's germline CDR1 is SGHVS and CDR2 FNYEAQ. This CDR3 has 15 residues. The ends lost 5 bases at V and 1 base at J; junction bases unmatched: 5. The DNA read from the CDR3 is TGTGCCAGCAGCCCCCGGGACAGGGATAACTATGGC. Protein product: CASSPRDRDNYG. The CDR3 as a whole reads CASSPRDRDNYGYTF.